The T cell receptor (beta chain) under discussion was sequenced for a study of T cell responses to AZD1222 COVID-19 vaccine. Points from the study as a whole: No repertoire was sampled before or during the peak T cell response, only after it.

In regard to this clone: Its antigen is unknown.

Clones were sequenced by immunoSEQ multiplex PCR, and TCRdb holds only the in-frame ones, with some missing. The table records more than 65,000 clones, 80% to 90% of them present only once. The input for sequencing was peripheral blood, taken on day 0 of AZD1222 vaccination. The TCR was taken from an adult in good health.

The CDR3 region is CASRTDRAGEQYF. In nucleotides, the CDR3 is TGTGCCAGCCGCACAGACAGGGCTGGAGAGCAGTACTTC. The chain employs TRBV6-5 and TRBJ2-7, with 7 nucleotides matching TRBD1. This CDR3 has 13 residues. The V and J ends lost 8 bases and 7 bases, in that order; junction bases with no gene match: 11. CDR1 is MNHEY and CDR2 is SVGAGI in the germline V gene.